This section outlines one T cell receptor (beta chain) sequence together with its context. This sample was included in a study of blood T cell repertoires in COVID-19. Study information: Sources were T cells, B-cell-depleted T cells, or PBMCs; the material itself was cDNA or gDNA.

Source study methods: Researchers report that nucleated cell counts were estimated from reference gene primer amplification. TCRdb keeps only in-frame clones here, not all; method: immunoSEQ multiplex PCR. The DNA gave D and trimming, while V, J and clone size come from that table. The repertoire holds a few hundred thousand clones, with 89% as singletons. This receptor was identified in a man aged 45 to 65 with acute or convalescent COVID-19. Sequenced sample: peripheral blood.

CDR3 region: CASSLDGTRNEQFF. The CDR3 bases are TGTGCCAGCAGCTTGGACGGGACTAGAAATGAGCAGTTCTTC. The gene calls are TRBV5-4 and TRBJ2-1, with 8 bases identical to TRBD2. V lost 0 bases, J lost 7 bases, and 3 bases stayed unmatched. In germline, CDR1 is SGHNT, CDR2 YYREEE (reference sequence). CDR3 size: 14 residues.